This TCR beta chain was captured in a study of identifying expanded T cells in peripheral blood. Germline-derived CDR1 and CDR2 are PRHDT and FYEKMQ (reference sequence). The CDR3 consists of 13 residues. Trimming pared 10 bases from V and 4 bases from J, leaving 16 bases between. Study observations and caveats: Differentially abundant clones: 1 to 1.5 between replicates, 16.4 at approximately 14 days, 19 to 20 at four. Across healthy donors, higher total template counts meant significantly greater roughly 2-week count variance.

The repertoire was sequenced with immunoSEQ multiplex PCR; TCRdb's copy has only in-frame clones and lacks some. The data contain over 85,000 clones, more than 70% of them seen just once; the ten biggest clones take up approximately 14%. As concerns this clone: Its antigen is unidentified.

No infections or other immune events were documented during collection. This TCR was recovered from a person aged 18 to 75 in good health. The J gene is TRBJ1-1, the V gene TRBV13; the D is unclear. The sample comprised blood. CDR3 sequence: CATGEGPGTEAFF. The CDR3, as DNA: TGTGCCACCGGGGAAGGCCCCGGCACTGAAGCTTTCTTT.